Listed here are 6 T cell receptor beta chains from one sample, sequenced in a study of shared clonotypes between healthy human individuals. The table came from immunoSEQ multiplex PCR; TCRdb's copy has only in-frame clones and leaves some out. Among 450,000 to 500,000 clones listed, 81% were seen once. The sample taken for sequencing was PBMCs. All receptors come from a woman aged 40 to 50 in good health. Some clones in this sample may be carry-over from other donors' samples.

The chain employs TRBV2 and TRBJ1-1; D unclear. Between the trimmed V and J ends, which lost 8 bases and 8 bases, there was a span of 12 bases. CDR1 is SNHLY, CDR2 FYNNEI, per germline. This CDR3 region has 11 residues. The CDR3 nucleotides are TGTGCCAGCGGCCGAACAGTAGAAGCTTTCTTT. Translation gives CASGRTVEAFF.

This rearrangement joins TRBV11-2 to TRBJ2-5; 10 positions agree with TRBD2. J gave up 0 bases and V 4 bases, and 2 bases lay outside the gene matches. This CDR3 has 15 amino acids. Germline loops: CDR1 SGHAT, CDR2 FQNNGV. CDR3 sequence: CASSSGLADQETQYF. CDR3 bases: TGTGCCAGCAGCTCCGGACTAGCGGACCAAGAGACCCAGTACTTC.

This rearrangement joins TRBV5-4 to TRBJ2-5; possibly TRBD1 or TRBD2 for D (5 bases each). From germline, CDR1 is SGHNT and CDR2 YYREEE (reference sequence). The length of the CDR3 is 14 residues. V lost 4 bases, J lost 3 bases, and 13 bases lay in between. The CDR3 region is CASSPRDQEETQYF. The CDR3 DNA reads TGTGCCAGCAGCCCCAGGGACCAAGAAGAGACCCAGTACTTC.

This clone was picked up a small number of times. Here the CDR3 DNA reads TGTGCCAGCAGCTCGGGACAGGGCCCACTCCAGCAGTACTTC. Translation: CASSSGQGPLQQYF. The rearrangement uses TRBV7-3 and TRBJ2-7; 9 bases match TRBD1. J was trimmed by 8 bases and V by 4 bases; bases with no gene match: 9. The germline CDR1 and CDR2 sequences are SGHTA and FQGTGA. The CDR3 totals 14 residues.

With regard to this clone: This likely stems from a read error, as it lies one base from a far larger clone. The chain links TRBV6-5 to TRBJ1-5; 8 bases are shared with TRBD1. The germline CDR1 and CDR2 sequences are MNHEY and SVGAGI. The CDR3 spans 13 residues. The trim removed 2 bases at V and 6 bases at J, leaving 0 bases unmatched. The CDR3 coding sequence is TGTGCCAGCAGTTACCAGGGGGCTCAGCCCCAGCATTTT. The encoded protein is CASSYQGAQPQHF.

This chain's CDR3 is CASSLLAVFSTDTQYF. The CDR3 DNA is TGTGCCAGCAGTTTACTAGCGGTTTTTAGCACAGATACGCAGTATTTT. The chain has TRBV27 and TRBJ2-3, with 7 nucleotides matching TRBD2. Losses at the gene ends were 2 bases for V and 0 bases for J; bases not matched to a gene: 5. Germline CDR1 reads MNHEY; CDR2 reads SMNVEV (reference sequence). The CDR3 sequence is 16 residues long.